This T cell receptor (beta chain) was captured by sequencing in a study of human thymus T cells. This CDR3 has 13 residues. V lost 2 bases, J lost 10 bases, and 14 bases lay in between. The germline V gene encodes CDR1 ENHRY and CDR2 SYGVKD. Repertoires were generated with immunoSEQ multiplex PCR, while TCRdb's copy carries only in-frame clones and drops some. The sample yields about 60,000 clones, approximately 95% seen once. Serving as donors were healthy Finnish infants, each of whom was having open corrective surgery for congenital heart defects. Only four of the eight donors provided a 0.5-1 mL blood sample. Genomic DNA was extracted from every available blood leukocyte. About this clone itself: The antigen is not known.

Study-wide points: Gene usage (both V and J) appeared biased in thymic and blood repertoires.

The sequence was collected from a boy under three years old with a congenital heart defect but otherwise immunologically healthy. Sample: blood. The J gene is TRBJ1-2, the V gene TRBV10-3; D is undetermined. The CDR3 loop reads CAISEEPRVFYTF. The DNA of the CDR3 is TGTGCCATCAGTGAGGAGCCAAGGGTTTTCTACACCTTC.